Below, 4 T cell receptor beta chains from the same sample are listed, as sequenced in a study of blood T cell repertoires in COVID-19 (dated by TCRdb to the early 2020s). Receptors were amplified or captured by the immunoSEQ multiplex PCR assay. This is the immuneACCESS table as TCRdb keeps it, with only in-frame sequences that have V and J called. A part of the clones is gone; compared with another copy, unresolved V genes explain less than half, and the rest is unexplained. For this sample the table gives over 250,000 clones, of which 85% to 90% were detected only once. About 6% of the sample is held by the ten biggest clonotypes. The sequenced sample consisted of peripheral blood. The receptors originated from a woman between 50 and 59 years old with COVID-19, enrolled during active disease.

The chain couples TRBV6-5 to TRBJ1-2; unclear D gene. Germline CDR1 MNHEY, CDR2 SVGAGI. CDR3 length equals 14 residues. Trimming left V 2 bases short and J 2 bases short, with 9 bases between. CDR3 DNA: TGTGCCAGCAGTTACGGCCGGAGAAACTATGGCTACACCTTC. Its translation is CASSYGRRNYGYTF.

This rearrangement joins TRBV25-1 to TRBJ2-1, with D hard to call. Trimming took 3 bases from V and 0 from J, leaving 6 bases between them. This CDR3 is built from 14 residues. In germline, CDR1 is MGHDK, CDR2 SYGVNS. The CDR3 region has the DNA TGTGCCAGCAGTGATTTGAGCTCCTACAATGAGCAGTTCTTC. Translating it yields CASSDLSSYNEQFF.

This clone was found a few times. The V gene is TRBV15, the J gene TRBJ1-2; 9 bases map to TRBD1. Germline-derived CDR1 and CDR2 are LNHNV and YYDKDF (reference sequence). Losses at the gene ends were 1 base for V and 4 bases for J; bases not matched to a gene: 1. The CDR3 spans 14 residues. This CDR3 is CATSRGTGAYGYTF. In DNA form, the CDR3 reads TGTGCCACCAGCAGAGGGACAGGGGCCTATGGCTACACCTTC.

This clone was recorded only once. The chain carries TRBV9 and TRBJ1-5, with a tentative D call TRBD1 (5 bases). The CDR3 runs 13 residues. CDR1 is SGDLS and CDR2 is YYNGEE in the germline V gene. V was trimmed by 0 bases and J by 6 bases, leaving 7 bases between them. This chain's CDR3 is CASSVGGVQPQHF. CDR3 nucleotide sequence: TGTGCCAGCAGCGTAGGGGGGGTTCAGCCCCAGCATTTT.